This is a list of T cell receptor beta chains from one sample in a study of read filtering for tumor transcriptome and immune sequencing. TCRdb used MiXCR to reprocess the reads, holding one entry per CDR3 protein. The sample records 130,000 or so distinct CDR3 sequences, roughly 13% being singletons. Sequenced material: a population of CD138-negative cells sorted from bone marrow. All receptors come from a donor at least 40 years old with multiple myeloma. Both conserved end residues are part of each CDR3. D genes are given only for firm matches. Size tells how often a clone was seen (once, few, many) or the class of an expanded clone, and some rows leave it out.

14,TRBJ2-1,many,TRBD2,TRBV6-5,TGTGCCAGCAGCCTTAGCGGGATCGGTAGTGAGCAGTTCTTC,CASSLSGIGSEQFF
15,TRBJ1-6,many,.,TRBV6-5,TGTGCCAGCAGTTACTCGGCGGGATTCGGTTCACCCCTCCACTTT,CASSYSAGFGSPLHF
13,TRBJ2-1,many,.,TRBV5-1,TGCGCCAGCAGCACCGACTTCAGGAATGAGCAGTTCTTC,CASSTDFRNEQFF
14,TRBJ2-7,many,.,TRBV7-2,TGTGCCAGCAGCTCGGACGGAAACTCCTACGAGCAGTACTTC,CASSSDGNSYEQYF
15,TRBJ2-5,few,.,TRBV20-1,TGCAGTGCTCCCACCAGGGGAGCGGCCGGCGGGACCCAGTACTTC,CSAPTRGAAGGTQYF
13,TRBJ1-1,many,.,TRBV2,TGTGCCAGCATGGGGGGAGTTAACACTGAAGCTTTCTTT,CASMGGVNTEAFF
18,TRBJ2-6,many,.,TRBV7-2,TGTGCCAGCAGCTTAGTATGGGGGAGCCGCTCTGGGGCCAACGTCCTGACTTTC,CASSLVWGSRSGANVLTF
14,TRBJ2-1,many,.,TRBV29-1,TGCAGCGTCGTTGGGGGTATCTCCTACAATGAGCAGTTCTTC,CSVVGGISYNEQFF
13,TRBJ2-7,.,TRBD2,TRBV2,TGTGCCAGCAAACTAGCGGCTCCCCACGAGCAGTACTTC,CASKLAAPHEQYF
13,TRBJ1-1,many,.,TRBV20-1,TGCAGTGCTACCAGCATGGCGGGGACTGAAGCTTTCTTT,CSATSMAGTEAFF
14,TRBJ1-2,many,.,TRBV5-1,TGCGCCAGCAGCCCCGCGGGGGTTGGATATGGCTACACCTTC,CASSPAGVGYGYTF
16,TRBJ2-3,many,TRBD2,TRBV7-8,TGTGCCAGCAGCCCGGGACTAGCGGGACCCACAGATACGCAGTATTTT,CASSPGLAGPTDTQYF
14,TRBJ1-2,many,.,TRBV6-5,TGTGCCAGCGGTGGGACGAGGACTAACTATGGCTACACCTTC,CASGGTRTNYGYTF
14,TRBJ2-5,many,TRBD2,TRBV29-1,TGCAGCGTTTTCAAGACTAGCGCCAGGGAGACCCAGTACTTC,CSVFKTSARETQYF
15,TRBJ2-2,many,TRBD1,TRBV5-1,TGCGCCAGCAGCCTAAGGACAGGGGACACCGGGGAGCTGTTTTTT,CASSLRTGDTGELFF
15,TRBJ1-1,many,.,TRBV19,TGTGCCAGTAGTAGTGGACTTAACCTGAACACTGAAGCTTTCTTT,CASSSGLNLNTEAFF